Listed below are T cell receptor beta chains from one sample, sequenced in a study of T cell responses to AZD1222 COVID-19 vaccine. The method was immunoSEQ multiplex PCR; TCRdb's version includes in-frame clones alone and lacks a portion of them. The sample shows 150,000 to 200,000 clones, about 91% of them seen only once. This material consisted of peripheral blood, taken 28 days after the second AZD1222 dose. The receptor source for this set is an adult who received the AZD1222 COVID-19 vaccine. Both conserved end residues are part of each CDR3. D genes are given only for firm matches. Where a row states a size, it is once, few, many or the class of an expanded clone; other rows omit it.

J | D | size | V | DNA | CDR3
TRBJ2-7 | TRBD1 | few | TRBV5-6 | TGTGCCAGCAGCTCCGACAGGGCCTCGGGGGAGCAGTACTTC | CASSSDRASGEQYF
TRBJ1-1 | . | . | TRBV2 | TGTGCCAGCAGTGAAGTCTTATCCAGATTGAACACTGAAGCTTTCTTT | CASSEVLSRLNTEAFF
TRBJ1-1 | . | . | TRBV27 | TGTGCCAGCAGTTTGGCCGGGAACACTGAAGCTTTCTTT | CASSLAGNTEAFF
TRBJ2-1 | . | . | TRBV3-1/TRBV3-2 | TGTGCCAGCAGTCAATCTACCCCGAGCTCCTACAATGAGCAGTTCTTC | CASSQSTPSSYNEQFF
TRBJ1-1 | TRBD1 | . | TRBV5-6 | TGTGCCAGCAGCCGGAACAGGGGAGCTGAAGCTTTCTTT | CASSRNRGAEAFF
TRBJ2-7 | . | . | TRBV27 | TGTGCCAGCAGTCCGCGTTTCGTCGGGACGGACGCCTACGAGCAGTACTTC | CASSPRFVGTDAYEQYF
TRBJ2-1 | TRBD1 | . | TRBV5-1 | TGCGCCAGCAGCTTGGTGGCTGGACAGGGGGCCTACAATGAGCAGTTCTTC | CASSLVAGQGAYNEQFF
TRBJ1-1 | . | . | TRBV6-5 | TGTGCCAGCAGTTACGGGGGGCTCGGCACTGAAGCTTTCTTT | CASSYGGLGTEAFF
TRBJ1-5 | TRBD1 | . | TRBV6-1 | TGTGCCAGCGGACAGACAGGGGTTGTCAATCAGCCCCAGCATTTT | CASGQTGVVNQPQHF
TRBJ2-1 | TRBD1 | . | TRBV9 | TGTGCCAGCAGCGACCACAGGGGGCGTCCCTACAATGAGCAGTTCTTC | CASSDHRGRPYNEQFF
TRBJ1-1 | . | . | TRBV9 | TGTGCCAGCAGCGTAGAAGGACAGAACACTGAAGCTTTCTTT | CASSVEGQNTEAFF
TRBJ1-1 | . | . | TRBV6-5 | TGTGCCAGCAGTTACCGGCTTTTGAACACTGAAGCTTTCTTT | CASSYRLLNTEAFF
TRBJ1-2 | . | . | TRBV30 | TGTGCCTGGGGGGCTTGGACAGCGAGCTATGGCTACACCTTC | CAWGAWTASYGYTF
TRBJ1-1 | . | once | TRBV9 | TGTGCCAGCAGCGTAGCCGAGGGGGCTGAAGCTTTCTTT | CASSVAEGAEAFF
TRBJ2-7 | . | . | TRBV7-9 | TGTGCCAGCGGTTTGGCGTCCGAGCAGTACTTC | CASGLASEQYF
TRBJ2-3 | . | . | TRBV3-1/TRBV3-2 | TGTGCCAGCAGCCGCCGGACTGGCCAGAATACGCAGTATTTT | CASSRRTGQNTQYF
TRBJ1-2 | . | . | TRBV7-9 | TGTGCCAGCAGCTTAGGGACATCAAGAAATGGCTACACCTTC | CASSLGTSRNGYTF
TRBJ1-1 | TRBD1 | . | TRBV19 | TGTGCCAGTAGTGTTCCGGGACAGGGGGAGTTACAAGCTTTCTTT | CASSVPGQGELQAFF
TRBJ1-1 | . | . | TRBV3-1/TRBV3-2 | TGTGCCAGCAGCCAGGGTTCAATAGTGGGCACTGAAGCTTTCTTT | CASSQGSIVGTEAFF
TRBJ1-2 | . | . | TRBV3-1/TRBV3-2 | TGTGCCAGCAGCCCTCGTAACTATGGCTACACCTTC | CASSPRNYGYTF
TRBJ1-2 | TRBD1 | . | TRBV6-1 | TGTGCCAGCAGTGAAGACAGGGGGCGAGATGGCTACACCTTC | CASSEDRGRDGYTF
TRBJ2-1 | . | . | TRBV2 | TGTGCCAGCAGGGCAAGTGGCGAGCAGTTCTTC | CASRASGEQFF
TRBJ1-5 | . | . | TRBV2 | TGTGCCAGCAGTGCCGATCGAGGGAGGTGGTCTGGCAATCAGCCCCAGCATTTT | CASSADRGRWSGNQPQHF
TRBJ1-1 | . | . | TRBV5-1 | TGCGCCAGCTCTGGCCCTAGCATGAACACTGAAGCTTTCTTT | CASSGPSMNTEAFF
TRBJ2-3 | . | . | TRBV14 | TGTGCCAGCAGCCAAGATTGGCGGATTAGCACAGATACGCAGTATTTT | CASSQDWRISTDTQYF
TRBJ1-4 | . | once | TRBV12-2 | TGTGCAAGTCGCTCCCCCCCTCTGCGGGCGGGTGAGGAAAAACTGTTTTTT | CASRSPPLRAGEEKLFF
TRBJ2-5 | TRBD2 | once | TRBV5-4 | TGTGCCAGCAGCCCCCCGACTAGCGGGACACAAGAGACCCAGTACTTC | CASSPPTSGTQETQYF
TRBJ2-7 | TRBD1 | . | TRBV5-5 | TGTGCCAGCAGCTCTGGACAGGCCACCTACGAGCAGTACTTC | CASSSGQATYEQYF
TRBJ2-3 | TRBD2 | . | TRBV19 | TGTGCCAGTAGTATAGGGCTAGCGGGGGGGCTAGATACGCAGTATTTT | CASSIGLAGGLDTQYF
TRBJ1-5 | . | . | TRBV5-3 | TGTGCCAGAAGCTTGGGACAGACTTGGAGCAATCAGCCCCAGCATTTT | CARSLGQTWSNQPQHF
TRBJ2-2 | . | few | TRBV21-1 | TGTGCCAGCAGCAAACTGGAGGCTCGAAGAACCGGGGAGCTGTTTTTT | CASSKLEARRTGELFF
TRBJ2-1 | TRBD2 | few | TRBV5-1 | TGCGCCAGCAGCGGAGGTAGCGGGGGACTCTACAATGAGCAGTTCTTC | CASSGGSGGLYNEQFF
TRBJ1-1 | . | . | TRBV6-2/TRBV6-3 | TGTGCCAGCAGTTACACCGGCACTGAAGCTTTCTTT | CASSYTGTEAFF
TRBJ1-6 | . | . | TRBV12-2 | TGTGCAAGTCGCTTAGGATGCACAGGGAATTCACCCCTCCACTTT | CASRLGCTGNSPLHF
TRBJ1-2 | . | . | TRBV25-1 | TGTGCCAGCAGTGAGGCAGGGTCCGGGGACTATGGCTACACCTTC | CASSEAGSGDYGYTF
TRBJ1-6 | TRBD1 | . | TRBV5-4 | TGTGCCAGCAGCTTGTGGCCAGGGGGCTCCTATAATTCACCCCTCCACTTT | CASSLWPGGSYNSPLHF
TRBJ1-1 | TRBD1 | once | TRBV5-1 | TGCGCCAGCAGCGCCGGGACAGTGAACACTGAAGCTTTCTTT | CASSAGTVNTEAFF
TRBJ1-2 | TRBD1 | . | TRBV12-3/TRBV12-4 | TGTGCCAGCAGTGGACAGGGGATCTATGGCTACACCTTC | CASSGQGIYGYTF
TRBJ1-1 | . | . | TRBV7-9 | TGTGCCAGCAGCTTAAGCACGGCGTCGACAAGAGCTTTCTTT | CASSLSTASTRAFF
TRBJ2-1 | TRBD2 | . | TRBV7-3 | TGTGCCAGCAGCTTACTTAGCGGGGGATCCTACAATGAGCAGTTCTTC | CASSLLSGGSYNEQFF
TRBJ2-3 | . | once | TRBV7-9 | TGTGCCAGCAGTTGGACAATCGATACGCAGTATTTT | CASSWTIDTQYF
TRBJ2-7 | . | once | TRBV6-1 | TGTGCCAGCAGTGACAGGGCCCCCCGGGACGAGCAGTACTTC | CASSDRAPRDEQYF
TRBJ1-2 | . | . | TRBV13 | TGTGCCAGCAGCTTAGGAGGCAGCAACTATGGCTACACCTTC | CASSLGGSNYGYTF